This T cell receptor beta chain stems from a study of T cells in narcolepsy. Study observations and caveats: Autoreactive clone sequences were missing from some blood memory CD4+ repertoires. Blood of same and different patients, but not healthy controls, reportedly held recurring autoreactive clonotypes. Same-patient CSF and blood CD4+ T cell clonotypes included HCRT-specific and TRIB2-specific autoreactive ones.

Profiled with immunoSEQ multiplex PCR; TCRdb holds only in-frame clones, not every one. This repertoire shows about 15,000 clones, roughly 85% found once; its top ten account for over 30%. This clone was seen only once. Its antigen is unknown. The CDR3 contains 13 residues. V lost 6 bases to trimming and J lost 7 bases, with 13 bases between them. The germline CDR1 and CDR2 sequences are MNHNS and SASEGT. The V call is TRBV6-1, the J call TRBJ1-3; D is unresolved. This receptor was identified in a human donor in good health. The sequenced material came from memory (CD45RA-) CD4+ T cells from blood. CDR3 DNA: TGTGCCAGCAGCCCCACCCTACAGAACACCATATATTTT. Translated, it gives CASSPTLQNTIYF.